The 31 T cell receptor beta chains listed next were all sequenced from one sample in a study of Tregs in tolerant kidney transplant recipients. Sequenced by immunoSEQ multiplex PCR; TCRdb stores in-frame clones only, minus some. The sample carries around 70,000 clones, around 90% recorded once. The specimen was CD8+ T cells from blood, collected before the transplant. These receptor sequences come from a human donor who received a combined kidney and bone marrow transplant.

This rearrangement joins TRBV4-1 to TRBJ2-7, with 9 bases lining up with TRBD1. The length of the CDR3 is 14 residues. Trimming cost V 4 bases and J 3 bases; bases outside gene matches: 4. Germline CDR1 and CDR2: MGHRA and YSYEKL. Written as DNA, the CDR3 is TGCGCCAGCAGCCTTGGACAGGGGCTCTACGAGCAGTACTTC. It codes for CASSLGQGLYEQYF.

With respect to this clone: The sample holds other DNA sequences that translate to the same CDR3. The chain links TRBV9 to TRBJ2-5; 10 bases fit TRBD2. V dropped 3 bases and J dropped 2; count of bases not matched to a gene: 4. The CDR3 is 15 residues long. CDR1 is SGDLS, CDR2 YYNGEE, per germline. CDR3 region: CASSGLGLAQETQYF. In nucleotides, the CDR3 is TGTGCCAGCAGCGGACTGGGACTAGCGCAAGAGACCCAGTACTTC.

The chain combines TRBV4-1 with TRBJ2-6, with a tentative D call TRBD1 (5 bases). The V end lost 2 bases, the J end lost 2 bases, and 10 bases lay between the germline ends. CDR3 length equals 16 residues. Germline V gene sequence: CDR1 MGHRA, CDR2 YSYEKL. CDR3 in amino acids: CASSQSRQTGANVLTF. CDR3 DNA sequence: TGCGCCAGCAGCCAAAGTCGACAGACTGGGGCCAACGTCCTGACTTTC.

The chain links TRBV7-9 to TRBJ2-6, with D perhaps TRBD1 (5 bases). The CDR3 has 16 amino acids. Germline V gene data show CDR1 as SEHNR and CDR2 as FQNEAQ (reference sequence). Trimming took off 2 bases at V and 0 bases at J, with 8 bases between the two ends. The CDR3, as DNA: TGTGCCAGCAGCTTAACACAGGACTCTGGGGCCAACGTCCTGACTTTC. Translation gives CASSLTQDSGANVLTF. Variable domain in full (rest from reference TRBV7-9 and TRBJ2-6): DTGVSQNPRHKITKRGQNVTFRCDPISEHNRLYWYRQTLGQGPEFLTYFQNEAQLEKSRLLSDRFSAERPKGSFSTLEIQRTEQGDSAMYLCASSLTQDSGANVLTFGAGSRLTVL.

This chain joins TRBV4-2 and TRBJ2-1; TRBD2 matches at 9 bases. The junction had 5 bases not matched to a gene; V was cut back by 3 bases and J by 5 bases. Germline CDR1 is LGHNA and CDR2 is YNFKEQ. This CDR3 has 15 residues. CDR3 region: CASSQTSGLDNEQFF. DNA of the CDR3: TGTGCCAGCAGCCAGACTAGCGGACTTGACAATGAGCAGTTCTTC.

V gene TRBV6-5 combines with J gene TRBJ2-5; no firm D call. V was pared by 6 bases and J by 2 bases, with 13 bases between. In germline, CDR1 is MNHEY, CDR2 SVGAGI. This CDR3 comprises 14 residues. For the CDR3, the DNA is TGTGCCAGCAGCCTTACAAATACACAAGAGACCCAGTACTTC. Translation gives CASSLTNTQETQYF.

V is TRBV6-5 and J is TRBJ1-5, with unresolved D. The CDR3 is 15 residues long. Germline assignment: CDR1 MNHEY and CDR2 SVGAGI. The V end was cut by 3 bases, the J end by 3 bases, with 12 bases between. CDR3 loop: CASSYSRGPNQPQHF. The CDR3 nucleotides are TGTGCCAGCAGTTATTCTAGAGGTCCCAATCAGCCCCAGCATTTT.

This chain's CDR3 is CASSHADRGQDEKLFF. CDR3 DNA sequence: TGCGCCAGCAGCCACGCCGACAGGGGGCAGGATGAAAAACTGTTTTTT. The V gene is TRBV4-1, the J gene TRBJ1-4, with 10 nucleotides matching TRBD1. The CDR3 totals 16 residues. V lost 3 bases to trimming and J lost 6 bases; unmatched junction nucleotides: 7. Germline assignment: CDR1 MGHRA and CDR2 YSYEKL.

This clone was recorded a few times. This chain joins TRBV18 and TRBJ2-7, with TRBD2 identical over 7 bases. After removal of 5 bases from V and 10 bases from J, the junction contained 5 bases not matched to a gene. This CDR3 comprises 11 residues. The germline V gene has CDR1 KGHSH and CDR2 LQKENI. The CDR3 sequence is CASSASGNQYF. CDR3 sequence (DNA): TGTGCCAGCTCAGCTAGCGGCAACCAGTACTTC. The complete variable domain, with remaining parts taken from reference TRBV18 and TRBJ2-7, reads NAGVMQNPRHLVRRRGQEARLRCSPMKGHSHVYWYRQLPEEGLKFMVYLQKENIIDESGMPKERFSAEFPKEGPSILRIQQVVRGDSAAYFCASSASGNQYFGPGTRLTVT.

The V and J genes are TRBV29-1 and TRBJ1-2; TRBD1 aligns across 7 bases. CDR3 size: 16 residues. CDR1 is SQVTM, CDR2 ANQGSEA, per germline. V shed 3 bases, J shed 4 bases, and the junction held 14 bases outside the gene matches. The CDR3 DNA sequence: TGCAGCGTTGATTCGGCGGAGGGGGCACAACTCTATGGCTACACCTTC. Protein: CSVDSAEGAQLYGYTF.

In nucleotides, the CDR3 is TGCAGCGTTGAACTGGGGCGGTTGGAGACCCAGTACTTC. Its translation: CSVELGRLETQYF. The chain carries TRBV29-1 and TRBJ2-5; possible D gene TRBD1, 5 bases. Looked up from germline, CDR1 is SQVTM and CDR2 is ANQGSEA. Trimming shortened V by 2 bases and J by 5 bases, and 12 bases separated the two germline ends. This CDR3 is built from 13 residues. Using reference TRBV29-1 and TRBJ2-5 for the parts outside the CDR3, the full variable domain is SAVISQKPSRDICQRGTSLTIQCQVDSQVTMMFWYRQQPGQSLTLIATANQGSEATYESGFVIDKFPISRPNLTFSTLTVSNMSPEDSSIYLCSVELGRLETQYFGPGTRLLVL.

The chain recombines TRBV5-6 with TRBJ2-1; D is unclear. Trimming pared 3 bases from V and 9 bases from J, leaving 10 bases between. In germline, CDR1 is SGHDT, CDR2 YYEEEE. The CDR3 runs 12 residues. The CDR3 sequence is CASSSYFIEQFF. For the CDR3, the DNA is TGTGCCAGCAGCTCCTATTTCATTGAGCAGTTCTTC.

This clone was seen only once. CDR3 coding DNA: TGTGCCAGCAGCGTAGAACAGATGGGTTCACCCCTCCACTTT. Protein: CASSVEQMGSPLHF. The V and J genes are TRBV9 and TRBJ1-6; D is uncertain. The CDR3 runs to 14 residues. Trimming cost V 0 bases and J 9 bases, with 10 bases left between them. Per the germline V gene, CDR1 is SGDLS and CDR2 is YYNGEE.

Turning to this clone: This sample also contains other DNA sequences that code for the same CDR3. The rearrangement links TRBV4-1 to TRBJ1-6; no definite D call. Germline assignment: CDR1 MGHRA and CDR2 YSYEKL. V lost 0 bases, J lost 3 bases, and 9 bases lay in between. CDR3 size: 16 residues. The CDR3, as DNA: TGCGCCAGCAGCCAAGAAGAGGGCCTCTATAATTCACCCCTCCACTTT. Protein sequence: CASSQEEGLYNSPLHF.

Notes on this clone: At the DNA level, this CDR3 is encoded by other sequences in the same sample as well. The gene calls are TRBV27 and TRBJ2-6, with a possible D match to TRBD1 (6 bases). Trimming left V 5 bases short and J 0 bases short, with 14 bases between. This CDR3 contains 17 residues. CDR1 and CDR2 from the germline V gene are MNHEY and SMNVEV (reference sequence). The CDR3 DNA follows: TGTGCCAGCAGTCCCCTGGACAGTGACTCTGGGGCCAACGTCCTGACTTTC. Its translation is CASSPLDSDSGANVLTF.

The chain employs TRBV27 and TRBJ2-5; D not certain. Germline V gene lookup returns CDR1 MNHEY and CDR2 SMNVEV (reference sequence). Trimming cost V 5 bases and J 5 bases, with 6 bases left between them. The CDR3 is 11 residues long. The CDR3 region is CASSNWETQYF. The DNA of the CDR3 is TGTGCCAGCAGTAACTGGGAGACCCAGTACTTC.

The chain is built from TRBV9 and TRBJ2-1, with a weak D call TRBD1 (6 bases). This CDR3 region has 15 residues. V gave up 0 bases and J gave up 2 bases, with 9 bases separating them. Germline values: CDR1 SGDLS, CDR2 YYNGEE. Written as DNA, the CDR3 is TGTGCCAGCAGCGTAGGGGCAGGGGCCTACAATGAGCAGTTCTTC. This translates into CASSVGAGAYNEQFF.

The chain uses TRBV4-2 and TRBJ2-4, with TRBD2 matching over 11 bases. The germline gives CDR1 LGHNA, CDR2 YNFKEQ. The J segment lost 7 bases and the V segment lost 4 bases, leaving 12 bases of the junction unmatched. The CDR3 is 17 amino acids. CDR3 sequence: CASSPRISGGDANIQYF. CDR3 nucleotide sequence: TGTGCCAGCAGCCCAAGGATTAGCGGGGGGGACGCTAACATTCAGTACTTC.

V is TRBV5-1 and J is TRBJ2-1, with 7 bases fitting TRBD1. Germline CDR1 and CDR2: SGHRS and YFSETQ. Trimming removed 0 bases from V and 7 bases from J; junction bases left unmatched: 4. The CDR3 is 14 amino acids. The CDR3 nucleotides are TGCGCCAGCAGCTTGGGACAGGGTGTAAATGAGCAGTTCTTC. Protein sequence: CASSLGQGVNEQFF.

The CDR3 DNA reads TGTGCCTGGGATAGCGGGAGGGCCCACGAGCAGTACTTC. Protein sequence: CAWDSGRAHEQYF. The chain carries TRBV30 and TRBJ2-7, with 11 nucleotides matching TRBD2. This CDR3 contains 13 residues. Germline CDR1 is GTSNPN and CDR2 is SVGIG (reference sequence). Trimming cost V 5 bases and J 5 bases; bases outside gene matches: 5.

The J gene is TRBJ2-7, the V gene TRBV6-6; 7 bases line up with TRBD1. V was clipped by 2 bases and J by 1 base; unmatched bases: 5. This CDR3 contains 15 residues. CDR1 and CDR2 (germline): MNHNY, SVGAGI (reference sequence). Here the CDR3 reads CASSYNRGRSYEQYF. DNA for the CDR3: TGTGCCAGCAGTTACAACAGGGGAAGATCCTACGAGCAGTACTTC.

This chain uses TRBV4-1 with TRBJ2-1; 7 nucleotides match TRBD1. Germline CDR1 is MGHRA and CDR2 is YSYEKL. Unmatched junction bases numbered 9, after V lost 1 base and J lost 6 bases. This CDR3 is 16 amino acids long. The CDR3 spells CASSQAGRGIRNEQFF. CDR3 nucleotides: TGCGCCAGCAGCCAAGCGGGCAGGGGGATTCGCAATGAGCAGTTCTTC.

This chain joins TRBV7-9 and TRBJ2-1, with a weak D call TRBD2 (5 bases). V was cut by 5 bases and J by 10 bases, with 21 bases left in between. The CDR3 length is 15 residues. From germline, CDR1 is SEHNR and CDR2 FQNEAQ (reference sequence). In DNA form, the CDR3 reads TGTGCCAGCAGCGATAGGCTAGCCCCCACGAGAGAGCAGTTCTTC. It encodes CASSDRLAPTREQFF. Supplemented by reference TRBV7-9 and TRBJ2-1, the full variable domain reads DTGVSQNPRHKITKRGQNVTFRCDPISEHNRLYWYRQTLGQGPEFLTYFQNEAQLEKSRLLSDRFSAERPKGSFSTLEIQRTEQGDSAMYLCASSDRLAPTREQFFGPGTRLTVL.

This sequence joins TRBV13 and TRBJ2-6; D possibly corresponds to TRBD2 (5 bases). V lost 5 bases and J 0 bases, leaving 17 bases between the germline ends. This CDR3 is 18 amino acids long. Germline-derived CDR1 and CDR2 are PRHDT and FYEKMQ (reference sequence). The CDR3 region is CASSPTGLGSSGANVLTF. Written as DNA, the CDR3 is TGTGCCAGCAGCCCCACCGGACTGGGGAGCTCTGGGGCCAACGTCCTGACTTTC.

The chain recombines TRBV13 with TRBJ2-1, with 7 bases matching TRBD1. Germline-derived CDR1 and CDR2 are PRHDT and FYEKMQ (reference sequence). The CDR3 consists of 15 residues. J lost 3 bases, V lost 4 bases, and 6 bases had no gene match. The CDR3: CASSSTGVGYNEQFF. In nucleotides, the CDR3 is TGTGCCAGCAGCTCCACAGGGGTGGGCTACAATGAGCAGTTCTTC. The full variable domain, with the rest looked up from reference TRBV13 and TRBJ2-1, is AAGVIQSPRHLIKEKRETATLKCYPIPRHDTVYWYQQGPGQDPQFLISFYEKMQSDKGSIPDRFSAQQFSDYHSELNMSSLELGDSALYFCASSSTGVGYNEQFFGPGTRLTVL.

V gene TRBV27 combines with J gene TRBJ2-5; D is possibly TRBD1 (5 bases). Germline values: CDR1 MNHEY, CDR2 SMNVEV (reference sequence). This CDR3 is 15 amino acids long. Trimming pared 4 bases from V and 2 bases from J, leaving 14 bases between. CDR3 in amino acids: CASSSQDVGQETQYF. The CDR3 nucleotides are TGTGCCAGCAGTTCACAGGACGTAGGTCAAGAGACCCAGTACTTC.

This clone was seen a single time. The chain couples TRBV27 to TRBJ2-5, with 8 positions matching TRBD1. The J call may be in error: the DNA end matches TRBJ2-7 better. The germline V gene has CDR1 MNHEY and CDR2 SMNVEV (reference sequence). This CDR3 has 15 amino acids. DNA for the CDR3: TGTGCCAGCAGTTCAAGGACAGGGAAAAGAAACGAGCAGTACTTC. Translated: CASSSRTGKRNEQYF.

The chain carries TRBV6-5 and TRBJ2-2; 9 nucleotides line up with TRBD2. The CDR3 sequence is 14 residues long. V gave up 7 bases and J gave up 0 bases; unmatched junction bases: 0. The germline CDR1 and CDR2 sequences are MNHEY and SVGAGI. CDR3 coding DNA: TGTGCCAGCAAGCGGGGGGCGAACACCGGGGAGCTGTTTTTT. Translated: CASKRGANTGELFF.

The V and J genes are TRBV2 and TRBJ2-3, with 7 bases identical to TRBD1. Unmatched junction bases numbered 16, after V lost 8 bases and J lost 2 bases. Germline CDR1 is SNHLY and CDR2 is FYNNEI. The CDR3 length is 17 residues. CDR3 amino acids: CASLPRGQALLTDTQYF. The CDR3, as DNA: TGTGCCAGCTTACCAAGAGGACAGGCTCTACTCACAGATACGCAGTATTTT.

Only one count was recorded for this clone. V is TRBV5-4 and J is TRBJ2-1; tentatively, D is TRBD2 (6 bases). CDR1 is SGHNT, CDR2 YYREEE, per germline (reference sequence). V lost 0 bases and J 2 bases, leaving 12 bases between the germline ends. CDR3 size: 16 residues. CDR3 DNA sequence: TGTGCCAGCAGCTTGGATTTGGCGGGACCCTACAATGAGCAGTTCTTC. As protein: CASSLDLAGPYNEQFF.

The chain employs TRBV6-5 and TRBJ2-5; D is perhaps TRBD2 (5 bases). This CDR3 region has 15 residues. Per germline, CDR1 MNHEY and CDR2 SVGAGI. V lost 5 bases and J lost 5, with 18 bases in between. Here the CDR3 reads CASSPLLGLGETQYF. The CDR3 DNA follows: TGTGCCAGCAGTCCTCTACTAGGGTTGGGGGAGACCCAGTACTTC.